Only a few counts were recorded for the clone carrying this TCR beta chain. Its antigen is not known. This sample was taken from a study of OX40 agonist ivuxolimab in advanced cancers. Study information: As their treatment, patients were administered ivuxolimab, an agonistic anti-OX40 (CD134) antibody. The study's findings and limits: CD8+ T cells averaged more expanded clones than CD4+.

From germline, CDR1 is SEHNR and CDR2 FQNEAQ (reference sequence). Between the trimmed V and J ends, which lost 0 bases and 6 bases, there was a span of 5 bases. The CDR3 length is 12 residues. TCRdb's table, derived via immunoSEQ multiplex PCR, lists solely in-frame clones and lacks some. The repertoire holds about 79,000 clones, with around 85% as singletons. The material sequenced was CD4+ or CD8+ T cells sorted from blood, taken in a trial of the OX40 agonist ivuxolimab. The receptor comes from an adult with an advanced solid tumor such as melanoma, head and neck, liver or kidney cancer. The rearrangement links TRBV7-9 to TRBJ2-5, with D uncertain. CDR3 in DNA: TGTGCCAGCAGCTTAGCTGGGAAGACCCAGTACTTC. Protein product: CASSLAGKTQYF.